This section outlines one T cell receptor beta chain sequence together with its context. V shed 0 bases and J 7 bases; nucleotides not matched to a gene: 6. Germline V lookup: CDR1 SGHRS, CDR2 YFSETQ. CDR3 length: 14 residues. This sample stems from a study of shared clonotypes between healthy human individuals. As originally analysed: As immunoSEQ supplied junction-only sequences (without quality scores), filtering differed. Sequencing was performed with immunoSEQ multiplex PCR; in TCRdb, only in-frame clones are kept and a portion is missing. The V and J calls and clone size come from that table; D and trimming were worked out from the DNA. The sample contains a few hundred thousand clones, under 80% of which appear only once. A split of CD4+ cells into CD45RA+ naive and CD45RA-negative memory subsets was performed.

The chain recombines TRBV5-1 with TRBJ2-7, with TRBD1 matching 8 bases. The material sequenced was memory CD4+ T cells sorted from blood. Sample subset: CD45RA-negative fraction. The sequence came from a man aged 25 to 40 in good health. The CDR3 region has the DNA TGCGCCAGCAGCTTGGGGACAGGGTCGTTAGAGCAGTACTTC. Protein sequence: CASSLGTGSLEQYF.